This T cell receptor beta chain appears in the sequencing data of a study of cytomegalovirus exposure and HLA in healthy donors (dated by TCRdb to 2016 to 2017). Study-wide context: According to an earlier analysis of 550 to 750 of the donors, about 179 million T cells yielded 117 million unique TCR beta sequences and approximately 300 Gb of sequence data. About 310 gigabases of sequencing data and approximately 85 million unique TCR sequences were included in an early release covering over 600 HLA-typed donors. Of the approximately 400 genotyped donors, roughly 80% were placed in the genetic ancestry cluster associated with self-reported Caucasian donors. The study was designed to test whether signatures of past pathogen exposure could be identified by cataloging public T cell receptors. Using immunosequencing, the study profiled T cell repertoires from fewer than 850 subjects and related those repertoires to cytomegalovirus serostatus. Besides the first cohort of under 700 subjects, a separate validation cohort made up of roughly 120 different subjects was used. High-throughput TCR immunosequencing, statistical association of individual TCRs with disease status, and machine learning were combined to predict cytomegalovirus infection status. A later analysis re-analyzed previously published TCR beta repertoires from about 730 donors and added high-resolution HLA genotyping to study TCR occurrence patterns. In the later analysis, no new phenotypic data were used to find candidate immune exposures; instead, reliance was placed on TCR beta sequences and their occurrence across donors. An earlier analysis of several hundred of the donors applied high-throughput TCR beta sequencing to assess whether each TCR beta V gene segment acted as functional or pseudogenic. Donor age, sex, ethnicity and CMV serostatus were collected together with the repertoire data. In a later genetic analysis, genome-wide SNP genotypes for about 60% of the 666 donors were used, and that subset was treated as a discovery cohort. Every discovery cohort repertoire had been produced on one sequencing platform. Both class I and class II loci were covered by HLA typing, at four-digit resolution. Typing coverage differed by locus: A, B, C, DRB1 and DQB1 were typed in roughly 629-630 donors, DQA1 in about 560, DPA1 in some 610, and DPB1 in 400 to 490. Roughly five DR-DQ haplotypes were handled as single units for association and clustering, since linkage in the cohort was strong. On average, about 240,000 unique TCR beta nucleotide sequences were sequenced per donor among more than 350 genotyped donors of the cohort, with 15% to 20% of those sequences being non-productive. The study at large found these results: CMV serostatus was the only immune exposure information available for the cohort. The study listed approximately 150 TCR beta chains as associated with cytomegalovirus. Only TCR beta chains were sequenced in this cohort, and the absence of alpha or paired-chain data limited detectable features. In an earlier analysis of under 600 of the donors, most TCR beta V segments were observed in productive rearrangements about 87% or about 30% of the time, broadly matching IMGT annotations. Correlated functional status among segregating V segments might reflect linkage disequilibrium, but an unknown experimental factor could not be ruled out. Specific HLA alleles were associated with 15,000 to 20,000 TCR beta sequences at a false discovery rate of 0.05 in a later analysis. It was suggested by the authors that the approach could potentially be generalized to other disease states and immunological phenotypes. Most TCR sequences were seen in very few donors, while some public TCRs were found in many individuals. The presence/absence analyses assumed that sequencing depth was roughly uniform across donors, and that assumption may not be true. Several of the top co-occurrence clusters appeared to be linked to parvovirus B19, influenza, CMV and Epstein-Barr virus, according to a later analysis. The sequencing pipeline was judged likely to have produced a cluster of highly shared sequence variants as a technical artifact. A later genetic analysis reported fewer N-insertions in productive TCRs among donors in an Asian-associated ancestry cluster than the roughly 640-donor mean. Some IMGT-functional V segments, including TRBV6-2 and TRBV6-3, could not be distinguished by the 87-base-pair reads and were therefore excluded. The classifier was reported to diagnose cytomegalovirus status with high specificity and sensitivity in both the original cohort and the validation cohort. In a later analysis, HLA-associated TCR beta chains showed more clonal expansion and lower generation probabilities than non-associated chains that were equally common. Strong co-occurrence of HLA alleles, especially DR and DQ, made assigning TCR associations to individual alleles difficult. In a later analysis, the rate of TCR association differed among HLA loci, with DRB1 alleles having the most associated TCRs and HLA-C alleles having the fewest. In vitro tests confirmed that a few of the cytomegalovirus-associated TCR beta chains recognize cytomegalovirus antigens. An association between a missense DCLRE1C variant and V-gene and J-gene trimming of TCR beta chains was found in a later genetic analysis and replicated in an independent cohort. Most CMV-associated TCR beta chains appeared to be HLA-restricted in a later analysis, and the HLA associations seemed to be driven largely by CMV exposure. Because counts were too low, roughly 17 rarely observed V segments, including chromosome 9 orphons, were left out of the earlier analysis of about 620 of the donors. A further reported finding was that TCR beta sequences accurately predicted the HLA-A and HLA-B alleles for most subjects in the first cohort. Because some donors lacked HLA typing at each locus, the association tests relied only on the typed subset.

Libraries were constructed by the immunoSEQ multiplex PCR assay. The multiplex PCR relied on a mix of 60 forward primers for TCR Vbeta segments and 13 reverse primers for TCR Jbeta segments. Amplification of the CDR3 region of rearranged TCR beta genes was performed with a multiplex PCR assay on genomic DNA. Amplified TCR beta libraries were sequenced as 87-base-pair reads on the Illumina HiSeq System. As for how the authors treated the data: Across the 666 repertoires, a later analysis counted roughly 84 million unique TCR beta chains, 9.5 million to 12 million of which were shared by at least two donors. Raw reads were error-corrected and collapsed into unique sequences with a nearest-neighbor algorithm that merged closely related sequences to remove PCR and sequencing errors. To assign V, D and J gene segments, CDR3 sequences were aligned to IMGT reference sequences. For a sequence to be retained, a match of at least six nucleotides to both a V gene segment and a J gene segment was required. A rearrangement was called productive if the CDR3 had no stop codons and remained in frame with V and J, and every other rearrangement was called non-productive. CDR3 was defined by IMGT convention, running from the second conserved V-encoded cysteine to the conserved J-encoded phenylalanine. In an earlier analysis of approximately 590 of the donors, sequences lacking an unambiguous match to a single V gene segment were excluded. An earlier analysis of fewer than 750 of the donors classified V segments as functional when productive rearrangements were above 56.7% and as segregating when the standard deviation between donors was above 5%. A statistical classification framework was developed to diagnose cytomegalovirus status using the catalog of TCR beta chain sequences. In a later analysis, TCR nucleotide sequences were compared against IMGT/GENE-DB human TR gene sequences so that V and J genes could be assigned. A later analysis assigned CDR3 sequences and most-parsimonious VDJ recombination scenarios with the TCRdist pipeline. In a later analysis, each TCR beta chain was defined by its CDR3 amino acid sequence together with its V-gene family, and reads lacking a unique V-gene family were excluded. To address suspected cross-contamination and a sequencing artifact, a later analysis removed some 620 highly shared, low-generation-probability nucleotide sequences. For each public chain, a later analysis derived a clonal expansion index from normalized ranks of inferred template counts within each repertoire. A later analysis computed generation probabilities with a VDJ recombination model fitted to out-of-frame rearrangements, and checked the results against IGoR. A later analysis scored TCR-TCR, TCR-HLA and TCR-CMV co-occurrence with hypergeometric tests, applying a repertoire-size bias correction to TCR pairs. In a later analysis, false discovery rates were estimated by permuting HLA or CMV assignments 20 times. In a later analysis, co-occurring TCRs were grouped using DBSCAN, with TCRdist sequence similarity added in when clustering inside HLA-allele-positive subsets. For co-occurrence clustering, repertoires with fewer than 30,000 or more than 120,000 public chains were excluded, along with five repertoires with anomalous nucleotide sharing. TCRdb stores this immuneACCESS table with in-frame sequences only. Part of the clones is absent; in the studies checked, under half of the shortfall reflects unresolved V genes, and no reason is known for the rest. V and J calls and clone size are copied from that table; D and trimming were computed from the DNA. The sample table shows approximately 190,000 clones, and approximately 86% are seen once. The top ten hold about 1.1% of the sample.

This clone was recorded only once. It has no known antigen specificity. No clone much larger than this one lies a single base away; base qualities are absent. The CDR3 contains 12 residues, cysteine and phenylalanine counted. Only the CDR3 region is kept as DNA, spanning 36 bases read in frame from base 1. V and J lose 10 bases and 3 bases, and a span of 12 bases separates them. The germline V gene gives CDR1 as MGHDK and CDR2 as SYGVNS. In total, roughly 670 healthy bone marrow donors made up the cohort. At the time of sampling, all cohort members were nominally healthy, though unrecorded immune exposures were likely present. The donor was CMV seronegative and belonged to the group of around 350 seronegative cohort members. Each donor provided a peripheral blood sample, and peripheral blood mononuclear cells were used for TCR beta sequencing. Genomic DNA extraction from the blood cell samples was performed with the Qiagen DNeasy Blood Extraction Kit.

The chain is made from TRBV25-1 and TRBJ1-1, with TRBD1 perhaps the D gene, on 5 matching bases. Sequenced input: PBMCs. This sequence originates from a boy aged 2 to 10 in good health and CMV-seronegative. The sequenced DNA is TGTGCCACGGCGGGGGGGTACACTGAAGCTTTCTTT. The encoded protein is CATAGGYTEAFF.